Listed below are T cell receptor beta chains from one sample, sequenced in a study of T cell changes during pregnancy in multiple sclerosis. Generated by immunoSEQ multiplex PCR, the TCRdb table keeps only in-frame clones and is missing some. In the table there are more than 85,000 clones, approximately 94% of which are singletons. This sample comprised peripheral blood, obtained before pregnancy. Receptors originate from a female donor with multiple sclerosis, enrolled in a pregnancy study. CDR3s include the opening cysteine and the closing phenylalanine or tryptophan. A D gene is named only where the DNA matches it firmly. Some rows have no size entry. The others give once, few or many, or a class for an expanded clone.

D gene	clone size	V gene	J gene	CDR3 DNA	CDR3 protein
TRBD2	.	TRBV27	TRBJ2-7	TGTGCCAGCAGTTTGCGCGGCCATACTAGCGGGGTCTCCTACGAGCAGTACTTC	CASSLRGHTSGVSYEQYF
.	.	TRBV19	TRBJ1-1	TGTGCCAGTAGTATAACAACAACCAGACATACTGAAGCTTTCTTT	CASSITTTRHTEAFF
TRBD2	few	TRBV2	TRBJ2-3	TGTGCCAGCAGCTCCGGGACTAGGGAGCAGTATTTT	CASSSGTREQYF
.	.	TRBV27	TRBJ2-7	TGTGCCAGCAGTCTCGGGACTTCCTACGAGCAGTACTTC	CASSLGTSYEQYF
TRBD1	.	TRBV27	TRBJ1-4	TGTGCCAGCAGTTTGGGACAGGGGAATGAAAAACTGTTTTTT	CASSLGQGNEKLFF
.	.	TRBV5-1	TRBJ1-3	TGCGCCAGCAGCTTGACAGGAACTGGAAACACCATATATTTT	CASSLTGTGNTIYF
.	.	TRBV27	TRBJ1-5	TGTGCCAGCAGTTTACTGCTGGGCCAGCCCCAGCATTTT	CASSLLLGQPQHF
.	once	TRBV4-2	TRBJ2-7	TGTGCCAGCAGCCATCCAGGGCCTCCCGCCTACGAGCAGTACTTC	CASSHPGPPAYEQYF
.	.	TRBV28	TRBJ1-2	TGTGCCAGCAGTTCTAGAGGCATCTATGGCTACACCTTC	CASSSRGIYGYTF
.	.	TRBV14	TRBJ2-7	TGTGCCAGCAGCCTGAGGGGGGGCCTCTACGAGCAGTACTTC	CASSLRGGLYEQYF
.	.	TRBV23-1	TRBJ1-4	TGCGCCAGCAGTCAATTTATCGGGGGGGCAACTAATGAAAAACTGTTTTTT	CASSQFIGGATNEKLFF
TRBD2	.	TRBV6-6	TRBJ2-1	TGTGCCAGCAGTTACCGCGGGGGGTACAATGAGCAGTTCTTC	CASSYRGGYNEQFF